This TCR beta chain emerged from a study of T-cell reconstitution after alpha-beta-depleted transplantation in children. On this clonotype: The antigen remains unidentified.

Whole-study results and caveats: Reportedly, only several hundred clones from non-depleted graft cells drove alpha-beta T-cell counts at about two months. At one year after transplant, newly produced T cells mostly accounted for T-cell counts and diversity.

TCRbeta library construction was performed incorporating unique molecular identifiers. Each CDR3 protein is one row after TCRdb ran MiXCR on the PCR reads. This sample carries about 210,000 distinct CDR3 sequences, about a sixth of them seen once, and the ten largest clones take approximately 40%. The source of this sequence is a male patient between 2 and 9 years old who had a stem cell transplant for acute lymphoblastic leukemia, so the T cells may come from the graft donor. Sequences were derived from PBMCs, mostly from graft donor cells, sampled 360 days after TCRalphabeta/CD19-depleted stem cell transplant.

The CDR3 is CASSLRGTSGLKDTQYF. The CDR3 bases are TGTGCCAGCAGCTTAAGGGGGACTAGCGGGCTCAAAGATACGCAGTATTTT. The chain couples TRBV7-2 to TRBJ2-3, with 12 nucleotides matching TRBD2. This CDR3 spans 17 amino acids. CDR1 SGHTA and CDR2 FQGNSA come from the germline V gene. Trimming cost V 2 bases and J 5 bases; bases outside gene matches: 8.